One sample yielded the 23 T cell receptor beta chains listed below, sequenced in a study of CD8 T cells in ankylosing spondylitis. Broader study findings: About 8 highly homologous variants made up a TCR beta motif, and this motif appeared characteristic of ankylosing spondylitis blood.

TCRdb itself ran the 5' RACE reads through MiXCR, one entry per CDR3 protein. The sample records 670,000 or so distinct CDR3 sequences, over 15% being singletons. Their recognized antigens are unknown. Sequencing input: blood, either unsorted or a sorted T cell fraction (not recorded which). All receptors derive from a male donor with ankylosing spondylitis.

CDR3 sequence: CASSQEEREAKGTKNIQYF. The CDR3 DNA sequence: TGTGCCAGCAGCCAAGAGGAGCGGGAGGCCAAAGGGACCAAAAACATTCAGTACTTC. This chain links TRBV4-2 with TRBJ2-4, with 9 nucleotides matching TRBD2. V gave up 0 bases and J gave up 2 bases; unmatched junction bases: 11. The CDR3 runs to 19 residues. Germline CDR1 and CDR2: LGHNA and YNFKEQ.

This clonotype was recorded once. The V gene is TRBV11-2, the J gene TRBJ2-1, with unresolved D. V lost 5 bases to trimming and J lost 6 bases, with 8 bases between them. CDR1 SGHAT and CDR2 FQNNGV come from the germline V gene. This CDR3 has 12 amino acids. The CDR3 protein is CASSGNSNEQFF. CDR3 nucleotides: TGTGCCAGCAGCGGGAACAGCAATGAGCAGTTCTTC.

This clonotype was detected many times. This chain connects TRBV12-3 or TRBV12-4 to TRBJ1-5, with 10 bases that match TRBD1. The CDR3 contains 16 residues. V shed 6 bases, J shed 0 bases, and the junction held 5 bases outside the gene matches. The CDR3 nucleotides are TGTGCCAGCAGACGCGGGACAGGGGATAGCAATCAGCCCCAGCATTTT. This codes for CASRRGTGDSNQPQHF.

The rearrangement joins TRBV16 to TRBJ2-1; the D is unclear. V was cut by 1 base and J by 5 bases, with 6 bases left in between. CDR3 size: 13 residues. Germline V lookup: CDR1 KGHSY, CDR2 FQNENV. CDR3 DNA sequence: TGTGCCAGCAGCCAATTTGCGGACAATGAGCAGTTCTTC. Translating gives CASSQFADNEQFF.

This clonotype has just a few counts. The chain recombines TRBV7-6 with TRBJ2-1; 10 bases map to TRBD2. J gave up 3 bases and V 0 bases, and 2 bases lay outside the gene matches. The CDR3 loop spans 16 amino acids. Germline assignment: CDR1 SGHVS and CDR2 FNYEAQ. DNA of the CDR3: TGTGCCAGCAGCTTAGCCCTAGCGGGGGACTACAATGAGCAGTTCTTC. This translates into CASSLALAGDYNEQFF.

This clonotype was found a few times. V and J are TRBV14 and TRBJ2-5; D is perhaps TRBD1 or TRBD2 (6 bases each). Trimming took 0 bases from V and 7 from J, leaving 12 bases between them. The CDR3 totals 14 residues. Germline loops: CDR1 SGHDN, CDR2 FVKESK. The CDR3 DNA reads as TGTGCCAGCAGCCAAGATGTGGGGGGCCGGACCCAGTACTTC. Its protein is CASSQDVGGRTQYF.

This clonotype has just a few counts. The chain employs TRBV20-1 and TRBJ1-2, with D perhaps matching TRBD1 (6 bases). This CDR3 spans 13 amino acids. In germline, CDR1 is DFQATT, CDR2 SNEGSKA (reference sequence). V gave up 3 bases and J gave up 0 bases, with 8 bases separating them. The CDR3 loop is CSASRTANYGYTF. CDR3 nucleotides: TGCAGTGCTAGCCGGACAGCTAACTATGGCTACACCTTC.

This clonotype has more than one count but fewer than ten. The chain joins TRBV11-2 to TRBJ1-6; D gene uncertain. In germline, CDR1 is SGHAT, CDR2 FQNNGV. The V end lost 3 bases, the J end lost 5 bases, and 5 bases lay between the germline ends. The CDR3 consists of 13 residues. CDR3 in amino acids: CASSFQNNSPLHF. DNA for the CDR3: TGTGCCAGCAGCTTTCAGAATAATTCACCCCTCCACTTT.

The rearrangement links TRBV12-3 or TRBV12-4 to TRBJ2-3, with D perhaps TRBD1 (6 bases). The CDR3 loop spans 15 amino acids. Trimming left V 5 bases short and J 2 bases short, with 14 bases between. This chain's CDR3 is CASSRTGQLTDTQYF. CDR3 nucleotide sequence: TGTGCCAGCAGTCGGACTGGACAGCTCACAGATACGCAGTATTTT.

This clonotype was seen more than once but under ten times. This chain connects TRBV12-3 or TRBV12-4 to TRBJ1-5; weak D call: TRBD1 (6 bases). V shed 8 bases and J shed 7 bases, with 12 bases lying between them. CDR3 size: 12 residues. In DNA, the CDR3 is TGTGCCAGCGGTCGGGGGCAACAGCCCCAGCATTTT. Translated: CASGRGQQPQHF.

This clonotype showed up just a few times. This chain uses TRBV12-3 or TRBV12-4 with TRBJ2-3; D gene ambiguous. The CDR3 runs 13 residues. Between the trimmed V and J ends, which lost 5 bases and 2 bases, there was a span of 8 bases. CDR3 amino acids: CASSAWVTDTQYF. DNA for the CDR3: TGTGCCAGCAGTGCCTGGGTCACAGATACGCAGTATTTT.

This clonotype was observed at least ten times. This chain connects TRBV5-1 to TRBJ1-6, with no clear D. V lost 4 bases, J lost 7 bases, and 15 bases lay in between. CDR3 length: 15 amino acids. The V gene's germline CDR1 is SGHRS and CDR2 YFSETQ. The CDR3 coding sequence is TGCGCCAGCAGCCGGGAGGAGGGCCGAAATTCACCCCTCCACTTT. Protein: CASSREEGRNSPLHF.

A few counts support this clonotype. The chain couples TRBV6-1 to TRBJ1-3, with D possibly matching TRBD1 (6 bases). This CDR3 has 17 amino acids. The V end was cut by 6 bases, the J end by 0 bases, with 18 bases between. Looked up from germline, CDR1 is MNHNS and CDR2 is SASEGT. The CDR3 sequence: CASSPARSTGSGNTIYF. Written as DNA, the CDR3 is TGTGCCAGCAGCCCCGCAAGATCGACAGGCTCTGGAAACACCATATATTTT.

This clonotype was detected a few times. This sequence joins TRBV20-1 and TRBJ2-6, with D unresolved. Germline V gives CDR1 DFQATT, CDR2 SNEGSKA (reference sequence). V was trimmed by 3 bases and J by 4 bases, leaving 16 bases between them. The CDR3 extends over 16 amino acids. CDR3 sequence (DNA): TGCAGTGCTAGGAGAGGAACATCTCCCGGGGCCAACGTCCTGACTTTC. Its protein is CSARRGTSPGANVLTF.

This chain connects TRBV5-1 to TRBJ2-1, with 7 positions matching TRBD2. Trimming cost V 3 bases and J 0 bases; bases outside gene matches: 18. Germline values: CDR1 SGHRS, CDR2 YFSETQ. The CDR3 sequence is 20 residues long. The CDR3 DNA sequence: TGCGCCAGCAGCTCAACCGCGGGGTTAGCGGGCAGTAGCTCCTACAATGAGCAGTTCTTC. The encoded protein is CASSSTAGLAGSSSYNEQFF.

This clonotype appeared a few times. The CDR3 protein is CASSQDPPRADTQYF. DNA for the CDR3: TGCGCCAGCAGCCAAGACCCACCTCGAGCAGATACGCAGTATTTT. The chain has TRBV4-1 and TRBJ2-3; unclear D gene. CDR1 MGHRA and CDR2 YSYEKL come from the germline V gene. The CDR3 is made up of 15 amino acids. Trimming shortened V by 0 bases and J by 4 bases, and 11 bases separated the two germline ends.

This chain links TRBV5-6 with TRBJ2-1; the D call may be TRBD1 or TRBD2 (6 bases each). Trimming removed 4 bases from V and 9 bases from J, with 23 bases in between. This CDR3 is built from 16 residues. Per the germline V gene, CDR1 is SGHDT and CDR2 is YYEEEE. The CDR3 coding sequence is TGTGCCAGCAGCCCCGGGGGACTCCGGGGGCAGGGTGAGCAGTTCTTC. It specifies CASSPGGLRGQGEQFF.

This CDR3 reads CASSYSRWQETQYF. CDR3 DNA: TGTGCCAGCAGTTACTCGAGGTGGCAAGAGACCCAGTACTTC. This sequence joins TRBV6-2 or TRBV6-3 and TRBJ2-5; no reliable D call. V was cut by 0 bases and J by 2 bases, with 7 bases left in between. CDR3 length equals 14 residues. Germline CDR1 MNHEY, CDR2 SVGEGT.

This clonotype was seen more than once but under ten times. The CDR3 region is CASSLWGTSYEQYF. Written as DNA, the CDR3 is TGTGCCAGCAGCTTGTGGGGGACGTCCTACGAGCAGTACTTC. The chain recombines TRBV5-5 with TRBJ2-7; TRBD1 or TRBD2 may be the D gene (5 bases each). Germline CDR1 is SGHKS and CDR2 is YYEKEE (reference sequence). V lost 1 base and J 1 base, leaving 9 bases between the germline ends. CDR3 length: 14 amino acids.

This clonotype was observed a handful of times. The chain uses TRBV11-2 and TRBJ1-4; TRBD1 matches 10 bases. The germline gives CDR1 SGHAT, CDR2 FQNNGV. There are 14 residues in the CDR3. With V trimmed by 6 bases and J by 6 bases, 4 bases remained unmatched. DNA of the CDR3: TGTGCCAGCAGACGGACAGGGGGGCATGAAAAACTGTTTTTT. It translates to CASRRTGGHEKLFF.

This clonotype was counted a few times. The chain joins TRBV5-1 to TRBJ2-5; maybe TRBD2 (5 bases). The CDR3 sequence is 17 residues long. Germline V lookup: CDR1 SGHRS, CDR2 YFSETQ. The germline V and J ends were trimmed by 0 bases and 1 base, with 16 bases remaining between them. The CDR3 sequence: CASSLVASGLPQETQYF. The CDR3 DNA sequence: TGCGCCAGCAGCTTGGTGGCGTCCGGACTGCCCCAAGAGACCCAGTACTTC. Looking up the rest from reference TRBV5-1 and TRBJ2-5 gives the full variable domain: KAGVTQTPRYLIKTRGQQVTLSCSPISGHRSVSWYQQTPGQGLQFLFEYFSETQRNKGNFPGRFSGRQFSNSRSEMNVSTLELGDSALYLCASSLVASGLPQETQYFGPGTRLLVL.

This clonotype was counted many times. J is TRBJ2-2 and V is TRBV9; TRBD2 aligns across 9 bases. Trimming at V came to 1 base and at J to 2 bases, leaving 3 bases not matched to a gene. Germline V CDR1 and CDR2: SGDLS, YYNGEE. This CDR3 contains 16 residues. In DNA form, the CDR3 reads TGTGCCAGCAGCGTACGCGGGGGGGGCAACACCGGGGAGCTGTTTTTT. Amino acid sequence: CASSVRGGGNTGELFF.

CDR3 amino acids: CASSARDRVSETQYF. CDR3 DNA sequence: TGCGCCAGCAGCGCCCGGGACAGGGTCTCGGAGACCCAGTACTTC. The J gene is TRBJ2-5, the V gene TRBV4-1; 9 nucleotides match TRBD1. CDR3 length equals 15 residues. The J segment lost 5 bases and the V segment lost 5 bases, leaving 9 bases of the junction unmatched. Germline loops: CDR1 MGHRA, CDR2 YSYEKL.